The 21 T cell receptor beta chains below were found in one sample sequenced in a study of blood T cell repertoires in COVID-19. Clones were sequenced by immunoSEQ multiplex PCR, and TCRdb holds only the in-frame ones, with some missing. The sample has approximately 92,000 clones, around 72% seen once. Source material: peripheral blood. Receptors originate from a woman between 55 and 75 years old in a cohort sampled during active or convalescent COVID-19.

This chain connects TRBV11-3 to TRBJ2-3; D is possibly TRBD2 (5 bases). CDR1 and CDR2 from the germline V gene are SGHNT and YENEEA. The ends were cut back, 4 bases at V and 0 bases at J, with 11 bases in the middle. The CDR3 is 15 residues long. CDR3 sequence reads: CASSWGVSSTDTQYF. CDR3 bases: TGTGCCAGCAGCTGGGGAGTCAGTAGCACAGATACGCAGTATTTT.

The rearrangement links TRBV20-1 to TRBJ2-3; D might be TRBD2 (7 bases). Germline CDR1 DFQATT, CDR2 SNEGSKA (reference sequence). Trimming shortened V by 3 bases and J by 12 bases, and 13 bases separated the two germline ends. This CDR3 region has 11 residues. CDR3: CSASSGGPQYF. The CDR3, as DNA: TGCAGTGCTAGTTCCGGGGGGCCCCAGTATTTT.

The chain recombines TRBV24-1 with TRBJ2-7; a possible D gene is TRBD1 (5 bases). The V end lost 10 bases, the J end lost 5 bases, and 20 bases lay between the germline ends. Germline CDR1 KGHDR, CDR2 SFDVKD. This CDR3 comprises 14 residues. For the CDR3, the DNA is TGTGCCACTATTCCGGGTCCCAGGGTTAACGAGCAGTACTTC. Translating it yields CATIPGPRVNEQYF.

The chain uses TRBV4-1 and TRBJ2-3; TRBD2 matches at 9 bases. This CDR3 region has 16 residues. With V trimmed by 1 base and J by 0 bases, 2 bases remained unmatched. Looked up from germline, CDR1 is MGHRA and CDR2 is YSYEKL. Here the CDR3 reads CASSQAGLASTDTQYF. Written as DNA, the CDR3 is TGCGCCAGCAGCCAAGCAGGACTAGCGAGCACAGATACGCAGTATTTT.

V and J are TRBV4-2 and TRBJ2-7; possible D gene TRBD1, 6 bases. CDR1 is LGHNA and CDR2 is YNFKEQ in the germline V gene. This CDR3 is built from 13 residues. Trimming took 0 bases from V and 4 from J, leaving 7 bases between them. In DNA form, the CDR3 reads TGTGCCAGCAGCCAAGAACAGGGATACGAGCAGTACTTC. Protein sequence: CASSQEQGYEQYF.

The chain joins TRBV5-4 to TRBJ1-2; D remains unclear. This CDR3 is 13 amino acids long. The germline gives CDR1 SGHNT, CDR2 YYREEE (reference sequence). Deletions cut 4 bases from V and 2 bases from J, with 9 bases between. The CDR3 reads CASSVDKNYGYTF. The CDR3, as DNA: TGTGCCAGCAGCGTAGACAAAAACTATGGCTACACCTTC.

CDR3 sequence: CAITPSSTDTQYF. CDR3 nucleotide sequence: TGTGCCATTACACCTTCGAGCACAGATACGCAGTATTTT. The chain employs TRBV10-3 and TRBJ2-3, with D unclear. The CDR3 length is 13 residues. Trimming took 9 bases from V and 0 from J, leaving 10 bases between them. CDR1 ENHRY and CDR2 SYGVKD come from the germline V gene.

CDR3 in amino acids: CASSSYRLANEKLFF. The CDR3 coding sequence is TGTGCCAGCAGCTCATACAGGCTAGCTAATGAAAAACTGTTTTTT. This chain joins TRBV7-8 and TRBJ1-4; perhaps TRBD1 as D (5 bases). This CDR3 contains 15 residues. Germline CDR1 reads SGHVS; CDR2 reads FQNEAQ. Trimming took 4 bases from V and 3 from J, leaving 12 bases between them.

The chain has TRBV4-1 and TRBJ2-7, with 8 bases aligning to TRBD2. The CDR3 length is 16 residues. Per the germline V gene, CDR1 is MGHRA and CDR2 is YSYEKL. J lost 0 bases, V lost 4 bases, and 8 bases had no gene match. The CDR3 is CASSRAESGGSYEQYF. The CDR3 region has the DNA TGCGCCAGCAGCCGAGCAGAAAGCGGGGGCTCCTACGAGCAGTACTTC.

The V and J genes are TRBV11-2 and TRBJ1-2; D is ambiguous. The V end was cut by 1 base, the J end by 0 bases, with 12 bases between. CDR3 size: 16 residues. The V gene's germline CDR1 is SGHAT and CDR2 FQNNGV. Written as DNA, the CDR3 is TGTGCCAGCAGCTTAGGAAGAGAACGAGCTAACTATGGCTACACCTTC. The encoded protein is CASSLGRERANYGYTF.

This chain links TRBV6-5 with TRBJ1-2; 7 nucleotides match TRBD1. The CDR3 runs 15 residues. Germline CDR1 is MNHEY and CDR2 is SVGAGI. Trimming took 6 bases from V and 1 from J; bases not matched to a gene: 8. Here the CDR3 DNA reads TGTGCCAGCAGCGCCGGGACAGAAAATAACTATGGCTACACCTTC. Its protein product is CASSAGTENNYGYTF.

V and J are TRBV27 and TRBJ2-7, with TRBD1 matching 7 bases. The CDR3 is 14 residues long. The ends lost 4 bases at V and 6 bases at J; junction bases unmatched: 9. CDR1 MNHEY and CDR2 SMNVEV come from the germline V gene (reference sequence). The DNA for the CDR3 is TGTGCCAGCAGTTCAAACCACAGGGGAGCCGAGCAGTACTTC. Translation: CASSSNHRGAEQYF.

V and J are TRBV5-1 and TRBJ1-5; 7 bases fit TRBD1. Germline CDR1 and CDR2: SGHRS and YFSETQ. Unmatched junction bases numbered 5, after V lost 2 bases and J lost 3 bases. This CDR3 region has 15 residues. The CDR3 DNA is TGCGCCAGCAGCTTCACAGGGGAAAACAATCAGCCCCAGCATTTT. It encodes CASSFTGENNQPQHF.

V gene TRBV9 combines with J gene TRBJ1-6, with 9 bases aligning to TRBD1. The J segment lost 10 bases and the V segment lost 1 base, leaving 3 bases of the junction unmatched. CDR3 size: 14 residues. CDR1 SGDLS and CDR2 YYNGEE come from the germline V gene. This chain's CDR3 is CASSVTGGGSPLHF. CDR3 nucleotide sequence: TGTGCCAGCAGCGTAACAGGGGGCGGCTCACCCCTCCACTTT. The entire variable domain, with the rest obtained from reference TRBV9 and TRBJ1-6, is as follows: DSGVTQTPKHLITATGQRVTLRCSPRSGDLSVYWYQQSLDQGLQFLIQYYNGEERAKGNILERFSAQQFPDLHSELNLSSLELGDSALYFCASSVTGGGSPLHFGNGTRLTVT.

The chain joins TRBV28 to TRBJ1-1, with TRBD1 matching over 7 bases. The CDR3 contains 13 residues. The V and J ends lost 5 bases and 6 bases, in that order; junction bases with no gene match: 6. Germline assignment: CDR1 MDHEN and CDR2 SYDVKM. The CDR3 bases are TGTGCCAGCAGTACTAACAGGGGAGCTGAAGCTTTCTTT. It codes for CASSTNRGAEAFF.

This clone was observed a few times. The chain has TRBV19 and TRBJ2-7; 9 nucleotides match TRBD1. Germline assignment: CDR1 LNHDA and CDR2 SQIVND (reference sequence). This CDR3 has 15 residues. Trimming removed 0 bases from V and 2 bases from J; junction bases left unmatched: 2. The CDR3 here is CASSIDGTGTYEQYF. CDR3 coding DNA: TGTGCCAGTAGTATAGACGGGACAGGGACCTACGAGCAGTACTTC.

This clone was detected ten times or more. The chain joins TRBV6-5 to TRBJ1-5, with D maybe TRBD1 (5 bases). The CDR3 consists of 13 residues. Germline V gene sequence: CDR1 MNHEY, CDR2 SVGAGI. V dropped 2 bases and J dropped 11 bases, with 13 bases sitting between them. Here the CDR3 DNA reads TGTGCCAGCAGTTACGGTTCAGGGTGGGCCCAGCATTTT. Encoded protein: CASSYGSGWAQHF.

Written as DNA, the CDR3 is TGTGCCAGCAGCCCGGAAGGGACAGGGTATGAAAAACTGTTTTTT. It specifies CASSPEGTGYEKLFF. This chain joins TRBV25-1 and TRBJ1-4; 9 bases agree with TRBD1. Per germline, CDR1 MGHDK and CDR2 SYGVNS. The CDR3 length is 15 residues. V lost 6 bases to trimming and J lost 6 bases; unmatched junction nucleotides: 8.

The CDR3 here is CSVAGTGNYGYTF. CDR3 bases: TGCAGCGTTGCTGGGACAGGGAACTATGGCTACACCTTC. The chain joins TRBV29-1 to TRBJ1-2, with TRBD1 matching over 9 bases. V shed 4 bases, J shed 2 bases, and the junction held 2 bases outside the gene matches. CDR1 and CDR2 from the germline V gene are SQVTM and ANQGSEA. The CDR3 length is 13 residues.

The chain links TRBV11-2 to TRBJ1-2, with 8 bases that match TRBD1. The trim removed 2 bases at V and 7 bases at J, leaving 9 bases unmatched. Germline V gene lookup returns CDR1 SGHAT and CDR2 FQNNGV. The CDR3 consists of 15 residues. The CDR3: CASSLTSGQGGGYTF. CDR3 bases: TGTGCCAGCAGCTTAACTAGTGGACAGGGCGGTGGCTACACCTTC. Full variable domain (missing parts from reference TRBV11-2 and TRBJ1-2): EAGVAQSPRYKIIEKRQSVAFWCNPISGHATLYWYQQILGQGPKLLIQFQNNGVVDDSQLPKDRFSAERLKGVDSTLKIQPAKLEDSAVYLCASSLTSGQGGGYTFGSGTRLTVV.

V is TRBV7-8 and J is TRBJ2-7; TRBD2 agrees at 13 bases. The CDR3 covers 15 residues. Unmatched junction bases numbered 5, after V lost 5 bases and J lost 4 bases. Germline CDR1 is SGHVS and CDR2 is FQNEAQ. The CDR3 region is CASSPGLAGPYEQYF. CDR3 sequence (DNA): TGTGCCAGCAGCCCGGGACTAGCGGGACCTTACGAGCAGTACTTC. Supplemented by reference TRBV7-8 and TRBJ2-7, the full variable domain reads GAGVSQSPRYKVAKRGQDVALRCDPISGHVSLFWYQQALGQGPEFLTYFQNEAQLDKSGLPSDRFFAERPEGSVSTLKIQRTQQEDSAVYLCASSPGLAGPYEQYFGPGTRLTVT.